The present T cell receptor (beta chain) was sequenced within a study of blood T cells in healthy people across ages. This clonotype was seen only a few times. Its specificity is not known. The junction differs from germline at one of its ends, possibly a read error. In germline, CDR1 is LGHNA, CDR2 YSLEER. The CDR3 totals 13 residues. General study findings and limits: Naive T cell percentage strongly correlated with TCR beta diversity.

The authors ran a second PCR of about 6 to 11 cycles using a sample-barcoded 5' primer and a J-beta primer mix. TCRdb redid the calling of the 5' RACE reads with MiXCR, one entry per CDR3 protein. In the table there are 800,000 to 1,300,000 distinct CDR3 sequences, roughly a quarter of which are singletons. These same data were also listed under a study on T cells of mothers and their children. That report notes: Unrelated mother-child pairs always had slightly, but never significantly, lower normalized overlap than related pairs.

The sequenced sample consisted of blood. The rearrangement joins TRBV4-3 to TRBJ1-1; D unresolved. This clonotype originated in a girl under 10 years old in good health. DNA of the CDR3: TGCGCCGGCAGCCAAGATTCGGGGAAAGAAGCTTTCTTT. Its protein product is CAGSQDSGKEAFF.